This note documents a single T cell receptor (beta chain) sequence. The sample originates from a study of blood T cell repertoires in COVID-19. The overall study: Material from acute and convalescent COVID-19 was sourced from the United States, Italy and Spain. The cDNA or gDNA used as material had been derived from T cells, B-cell-depleted T cells, or PBMCs.

Clones were sequenced by immunoSEQ multiplex PCR, and TCRdb holds only the in-frame ones, with some missing. The sample comprises about 150,000 clones, 75% to 95% of which are singletons, and roughly 0.51% rests with the top ten. The material sequenced was peripheral blood. This TCR came from a man between 45 and 60 years old with acute or convalescent COVID-19.

In nucleotides, the CDR3 is TGTGCCAGCAGCTTGGGGAGTTTCTACGAGCAGTACTTC. Amino acids: CASSLGSFYEQYF. The rearrangement joins TRBV7-9 to TRBJ2-7, with D perhaps TRBD2 (5 bases). From germline, CDR1 is SEHNR and CDR2 FQNEAQ (reference sequence). The CDR3 is made up of 13 amino acids. Trimming removed 3 bases from V and 3 bases from J, with 9 bases in between.